This T cell receptor (beta chain) was found in a study of cytomegalovirus exposure and HLA in healthy donors (dated by TCRdb to about 2017). Background for the entire study: An earlier analysis of several hundred of the donors reported approximately 300 Gb of sequence data and 95 million to 130 million unique TCR beta sequences obtained from around 180 million T cells. An early release covering about 600 HLA-typed donors comprised approximately 290 gigabases of sequencing data and about 90 million unique TCR sequences. Of the approximately 400 genotyped donors, over 65% fell in the genetic ancestry cluster associated with self-reported Caucasian donors. The aim of the study was to test whether cataloging public T cell receptors could identify signatures of past pathogen exposure. The study used immunosequencing to profile the T cell repertoires of approximately 640 subjects and linked those repertoires to cytomegalovirus serostatus. A separate validation cohort of more than 100 different subjects was used in addition to the roughly 700-subject first cohort. The study combined high-throughput TCR immunosequencing, statistical association of individual TCRs with disease status, and machine learning to predict cytomegalovirus infection status. To study patterns of TCR occurrence, a later analysis re-analyzed previously published TCR beta repertoires from 550 to 800 donors and added high-resolution HLA genotyping. The later analysis used no new phenotypic data to find candidate immune exposures, relying instead on TCR beta sequences and their occurrence across donors. An earlier analysis of 587 of the donors used high-throughput TCR beta sequencing to judge whether each TCR beta V gene segment behaved as functional or pseudogenic. Donor age, sex, ethnicity and CMV serostatus were compiled together with the repertoire data. Genome-wide SNP genotypes for about 55% of the 666 donors were used in a later genetic analysis, which treated that subset as a discovery cohort. Every discovery cohort repertoire had been produced on one sequencing platform. Both class I and class II loci were covered by HLA typing, at four-digit resolution. Typing coverage varied by locus: roughly 629-630 donors for A, B, C, DRB1 and DQB1; roughly 560 for DQA1; more than 600 for DPA1; approximately 470 for DPB1. Five DR-DQ haplotypes were handled as single units for association and clustering, since linkage in the cohort was strong. On average, roughly 240,000 unique TCR beta nucleotide sequences were sequenced per donor among 300 to 500 genotyped donors of the cohort, with roughly 18% of those sequences being non-productive.

Turning to this clone: Its antigen has not been determined. No much larger clonotype is one base removed from it; base qualities were not supplied.

Library prep was done by the immunoSEQ multiplex PCR assay. For the multiplex PCR, a mixture combining 60 forward primers for TCR Vbeta segments and 13 reverse primers for TCR Jbeta segments was used. The CDR3 region of rearranged TCR beta genes was amplified from genomic DNA by a multiplex PCR assay. The amplified TCR beta libraries were sequenced on the Illumina HiSeq System as 87-base-pair reads. Under the source paper's analysis protocol: A later analysis counted approximately 76 million unique TCR beta chains across the 670 or so repertoires, and 10 million to 11 million of these chains were shared by at least two donors. Raw reads were error-corrected and collapsed into unique sequences with a nearest-neighbor algorithm that merged closely related sequences to remove PCR and sequencing errors. To assign V, D and J gene segments, CDR3 sequences were aligned to IMGT reference sequences. Each retained sequence needed at least a six-nucleotide match to both a V gene segment and a J gene segment. A rearrangement was called productive if the CDR3 had no stop codons and remained in frame with V and J, and every other rearrangement was called non-productive. CDR3 was defined according to IMGT convention as the region running from the second conserved V-encoded cysteine to the conserved J-encoded phenylalanine. The earlier analysis of 500 to 600 of the donors excluded sequences that lacked an unambiguous match to a single V gene segment. In an earlier analysis of roughly 500 of the donors, V segments were called functional above 56.7% productive rearrangements and were called segregating when the between-donor standard deviation exceeded 5%. A statistical classification framework was built for diagnosing cytomegalovirus status from the catalog of TCR beta chain sequences. In a later analysis, TCR nucleotide sequences were compared against IMGT/GENE-DB human TR gene sequences so that V and J genes could be assigned. Using the TCRdist pipeline, a later analysis assigned CDR3 sequences along with most-parsimonious VDJ recombination scenarios. A later analysis defined each TCR beta chain by its CDR3 amino acid sequence plus V-gene family, and excluded reads lacking a unique V-gene family. In a later analysis, 500 to 700 highly shared, low-generation-probability nucleotide sequences were removed to address suspected cross-contamination and a sequencing artifact. In a later analysis, a clonal expansion index for each public chain was calculated from normalized within-repertoire ranks of inferred template counts. In a later analysis, generation probabilities were computed with a VDJ recombination model fitted to out-of-frame rearrangements, and the resulting probabilities were checked against IGoR. In a later analysis, hypergeometric tests were used to score TCR-TCR, TCR-HLA and TCR-CMV co-occurrence, with a repertoire-size bias correction applied to TCR pairs. In a later analysis, false discovery rates were estimated by permuting HLA or CMV assignments 20 times. In a later analysis, co-occurring TCRs were grouped using DBSCAN, and TCRdist sequence similarity was added for clustering within HLA-allele-positive subsets. For co-occurrence clustering, repertoires with fewer than 30,000 or more than 120,000 public chains were excluded, along with about five repertoires with anomalous nucleotide sharing. The table comes from immuneACCESS by way of TCRdb, which keeps in-frame sequences with V and J called. Part of the clones is missing from these tables; in studies checked, under half for an unresolved V gene and the rest for unknown reasons. That table is the source of V, J and clone size, and D and trimming were worked out from the DNA. The sample table lists about 250,000 clones, around four fifths of them with a count of one. Approximately 0.49% of the sample is taken by the ten largest.

The cohort comprised more than 550 healthy bone marrow donors. All cohort members were sampled while nominally healthy, although unrecorded immune exposures were likely present. The donor tested CMV seronegative and was one of the 352 seronegative cohort members. Every donor gave a peripheral blood sample, and the peripheral blood mononuclear cells from that sample were used for TCR beta sequencing. The Qiagen DNeasy Blood Extraction Kit was used to extract genomic DNA from the blood cell samples. CDR1 SGDLS and CDR2 YYNGEE are derived from the germline V gene. V was cut back by 0 bases and J by 6 bases, leaving a gap of 22 bases between them. Measured from the cysteine to the phenylalanine, the CDR3 is 17 residues long. Kept here is only the CDR3 DNA, which spans 51 bases and is read in frame from base 1. Results and caveats for the whole study, not just this receptor: In a later genetic analysis, fewer N-insertions in productive TCRs were reported among donors in an Asian-associated ancestry cluster than the approximately 670-donor mean. At a false discovery rate of 0.05, a later analysis linked about 17,000 TCR beta sequences to specific HLA alleles. The classifier was reported to diagnose cytomegalovirus status with high specificity and sensitivity in both the original and validation cohorts. A later analysis reported that several top co-occurrence clusters appeared linked to parvovirus B19, influenza, CMV and Epstein-Barr virus. Assigning TCR associations to individual alleles was difficult when HLA alleles, especially DR and DQ, strongly co-occurred. A few of the identified cytomegalovirus-associated TCR beta chains were confirmed in vitro to be specific for cytomegalovirus antigens. In an earlier analysis of about 540 of the donors, most TCR beta V segments were observed in productive rearrangements about 90% or about 30% of the time, broadly matching IMGT annotations. While some public TCRs were present in many individuals, most TCR sequences turned up only very rarely across donors. An association between a missense DCLRE1C variant and V-gene and J-gene trimming of TCR beta chains was found in a later genetic analysis and replicated in an independent cohort. A cluster of highly shared sequence variants was judged likely to represent a technical artifact of the sequencing pipeline. The study listed 164 TCR beta chains as associated with cytomegalovirus. According to the authors, the approach could potentially be generalized to other disease states and immunological phenotypes. Because counts were too low, some 17 rarely observed V segments, including chromosome 9 orphons, were excluded from the earlier analysis of fewer than 650 of the donors. In this cohort, only TCR beta chains were sequenced, and detectable features were limited by the absence of alpha or paired-chain data. A further reported finding was that TCR beta sequences accurately predicted the HLA-A and HLA-B alleles for most subjects in the first cohort. A later analysis found that most CMV-associated TCR beta chains appeared HLA-restricted, with HLA associations seemingly driven largely by CMV exposure. Correlated functional status among segregating V segments might be attributable to linkage disequilibrium, but an unknown experimental factor could not be ruled out. In a later analysis, HLA-associated TCR beta chains were found to be more clonally expanded and to have lower generation probabilities than equally common non-associated chains. CMV serostatus was the only immune exposure information available for the cohort. Roughly uniform sequencing depth across donors was assumed in presence/absence analyses, although this assumption may not hold. Because HLA typing was missing for some donors at each locus, association tests included only the typed subset. Some IMGT-functional V segments, including TRBV6-2 and TRBV6-3, could not be told apart with the 87-base-pair reads, so those segments were excluded. A later analysis found that TCR association rates varied across HLA loci, with DRB1 alleles showing the most associated TCRs and HLA-C alleles the fewest.

This sequence uses TRBV9 and TRBJ2-7, and the D gene may be TRBD2, 6 bases matching. The source is a boy aged 5-17 years in good health and CMV-seronegative. The source material was PBMCs. The CDR3 is CASSVGYGTPQLGEQYF. The sequence in DNA is TGTGCCAGCAGCGTAGGATATGGGACTCCCCAGCTCGGCGAGCAGTACTTC.